Reported below is one T cell receptor (beta chain). Its target is unknown. The germline gives CDR1 GTSNPN, CDR2 SVGIG (reference sequence). The CDR3 totals 15 residues. Trimming stripped 0 bases from V and 3 bases from J, with 12 bases between. This specimen comes from a study of T cells in localized non-small cell lung cancer. Study-wide results and limits: As only one tumor region underwent sequencing, heterogeneity remains possible.

Sequenced by immunoSEQ multiplex PCR; TCRdb stores in-frame clones only, minus some. Among a few thousand clones listed, about 27% were seen once. This sequence originates from a man between 40 and 75 years old with stage III squamous cell lung carcinoma. The input for sequencing was lung tumor tissue, taken before any cancer treatment. The chain combines TRBV30 with TRBJ1-5, with D maybe TRBD1 (5 bases). Written as DNA, the CDR3 is TGTGCCTGGAGTGTTCTGGGAGGGGTCAATCAGCCCCAGCATTTT. It is translated as CAWSVLGGVNQPQHF.